This is a list of T cell receptor beta chains from one sample in a study of blood T cell repertoires in COVID-19. TCRdb keeps only in-frame clones here, not all; method: immunoSEQ multiplex PCR. The sample consists of 95,000 or so clones, less than 85% of them appearing once. The sample comprised peripheral blood. The receptors were gathered from a human donor in a cohort sampled during active COVID-19. CDR3s leave out the opening cysteine and the closing phenylalanine or tryptophan. Each record gives: V gene, J gene, CDR3 protein.

v_gene: TRBV7-2; j_gene: TRBJ1-6; CDR3aa: ASSPQPRSSYNSPLH
v_gene: TRBV18; j_gene: TRBJ1-3; CDR3aa: ASSPRKDRGLKEYGNTIY
v_gene: TRBV6-5; j_gene: TRBJ1-4; CDR3aa: ASSHGQGEEKLF
v_gene: TRBV7-8; j_gene: TRBJ2-6; CDR3aa: ASGGGNSGANVLT
v_gene: TRBV6-2/TRBV6-3; j_gene: TRBJ1-2; CDR3aa: ASSDRPGEVFVNYGYT
v_gene: TRBV15; j_gene: TRBJ2-7; CDR3aa: ATSRVVTGEQY
v_gene: TRBV5-1; j_gene: TRBJ2-1; CDR3aa: ASSSNSGLNGNEQF
v_gene: TRBV3-1/TRBV3-2; j_gene: TRBJ1-1; CDR3aa: ASSPRQTNTEAF
v_gene: TRBV7-2; j_gene: TRBJ2-7; CDR3aa: ASGHGSGEQY
v_gene: TRBV5-1; j_gene: TRBJ2-2; CDR3aa: ASSPGTSGRAGELF
v_gene: TRBV10-3; j_gene: TRBJ1-2; CDR3aa: AISLGQGSNYGYT
v_gene: TRBV11-2; j_gene: TRBJ1-4; CDR3aa: ASSFQGAGEKLF
v_gene: TRBV6-6; j_gene: TRBJ1-1; CDR3aa: ASSTVRGGQTEAF
v_gene: TRBV28; j_gene: TRBJ2-7; CDR3aa: ASYSTGRTGAYEQY
v_gene: TRBV12-3/TRBV12-4; j_gene: TRBJ1-1; CDR3aa: ASSLGQGPEAF
v_gene: TRBV28; j_gene: TRBJ2-7; CDR3aa: ASSPGQGREQY
v_gene: TRBV19; j_gene: TRBJ1-4; CDR3aa: ASSMGLNEKLF